This T cell receptor beta chain came from a study of cytomegalovirus exposure and HLA in healthy donors. Both 60 Vbeta primers and 13 Jbeta primers went into the PCR. Sequenced by immunoSEQ multiplex PCR; TCRdb stores in-frame clones only, minus some. Altogether 160,000 or so clones are present, 80% being singletons, with the ten largest covering approximately 1.4%. Germline V lookup: CDR1 LGHNA, CDR2 YSLEER. This CDR3 comprises 14 residues. General study results and limits: Excluded were some V segments that proved indistinguishable, including TRBV6-2 and TRBV6-3. Most CMV-associated TCR beta chains appeared HLA-restricted in a later analysis. Accurate prediction of most subjects' HLA-A and HLA-B alleles from TCR beta sequences was reported. In vitro work confirmed that a few CMV-associated chains recognize CMV antigens.

As regards this clone: Its antigen remains unidentified.

This rearrangement joins TRBV4-3 to TRBJ2-5, with unresolved D. Near its end, the DNA agrees better with TRBJ2-7, so the J call may be wrong. This TCR derives from a man under 40 in good health and CMV-seronegative. The sequenced sample was PBMCs. The CDR3 bases are TGCGCCAGCAGCCAAGATGCGCAAGCCTACGAGCAGTACTTC. Translated, it gives CASSQDAQAYEQYF.